A selection of T cell receptor beta chains follows, all from one sample in a study of vaccination and CD4 T cells after COVID-19. No cognate antigen is known for these TCRs. TCRdb reprocessed the PCR reads via MiXCR and lists one record per CDR3 protein. The sample shows about 20,000 distinct CDR3 sequences, 45% to 70% of them seen only once. The specimen sequenced was CD4+ T cells from blood, cultured in vitro. These receptors were taken from a human donor who had recovered from COVID-19. The CDR3 runs from the conserved cysteine through the conserved F or W. A D gene is named only where the DNA matches it firmly. Clone size is shown for a subset of rows, as once, few, many or a class of expanded clone.

v_call	clone_size	j_call	d_call	cdr3_aa	cdr3_nt
TRBV2	NA	TRBJ1-2	NA	CASSDSRVYGYTF	TGTGCCAGCAGTGATAGTAGGGTCTATGGCTACACCTTC
TRBV6-5	NA	TRBJ1-2	NA	CASSYGTSYGYTF	TGTGCCAGCAGTTACGGCACGTCCTATGGCTACACCTTC
TRBV7-8	NA	TRBJ2-6	NA	CASSLQGYLVLTF	TGTGCCAGCAGCTTACAGGGCTACCTCGTCCTGACTTTC
TRBV7-2	NA	TRBJ2-3	TRBD2	CASSYFGLAGEGDTQYF	TGTGCCAGCAGCTACTTTGGACTAGCGGGAGAAGGAGATACGCAGTATTTT
TRBV7-2	few	TRBJ2-4	NA	CASTRDWDSNIQYF	TGTGCCAGCACCCGAGACTGGGACTCAAACATTCAGTACTTC
TRBV7-9	NA	TRBJ1-1	TRBD1	CASSWGQGHTEAFF	TGTGCCAGCAGCTGGGGACAGGGCCACACTGAAGCTTTCTTT
TRBV20-1	few	TRBJ2-5	NA	CSARVQGGTVVGPGETQYF	TGCAGTGCTAGAGTACAGGGAGGGACAGTTGTCGGCCCCGGGGAGACCCAGTACTTC
TRBV24-1	NA	TRBJ2-2	TRBD1	CATSEGQGAGELFF	TGTGCCACCAGTGAAGGACAGGGGGCCGGGGAGCTGTTTTTT
TRBV11-3	NA	TRBJ2-5	NA	CASSAFGLQEIQYF	TGTGCCAGCAGCGCTTTTGGTCTACAAGAGATCCAGTACTTC
TRBV7-3	NA	TRBJ2-5	TRBD2	CASSFRAGKETQYF	TGTGCCAGTAGCTTCCGAGCGGGAAAAGAGACCCAGTACTTC
TRBV7-9	NA	TRBJ2-5	NA	CASSRVQETQYF	TGTGCCAGCAGCCGCGTCCAAGAGACCCAGTACTTC
TRBV24-1	NA	TRBJ2-1	TRBD1	CATSERRTGVDEQFF	TGTGCCACCAGTGAGCGACGGACAGGGGTTGATGAGCAGTTCTTC
TRBV7-8	NA	TRBJ2-6	NA	CASSHIHSGANVLTF	TGTGCCAGCAGCCATATTCACTCTGGGGCCAACGTCCTGACTTTC
TRBV20-1	NA	TRBJ1-2	TRBD1	CSASRDRVYGYTF	TGCAGTGCTTCTCGGGACAGGGTCTATGGCTACACCTTC
TRBV20-1	NA	TRBJ1-1	NA	CSARDPNTEAFF	TGCAGTGCTAGAGACCCGAACACTGAAGCTTTCTTT
TRBV30	NA	TRBJ2-5	NA	CAWRGDGETQYF	TGTGCCTGGAGGGGGGATGGGGAGACCCAGTACTTC
TRBV19	NA	TRBJ2-7	NA	CASSIPPYEQYF	TGTGCCAGTAGTATCCCCCCCTACGAGCAGTACTTC